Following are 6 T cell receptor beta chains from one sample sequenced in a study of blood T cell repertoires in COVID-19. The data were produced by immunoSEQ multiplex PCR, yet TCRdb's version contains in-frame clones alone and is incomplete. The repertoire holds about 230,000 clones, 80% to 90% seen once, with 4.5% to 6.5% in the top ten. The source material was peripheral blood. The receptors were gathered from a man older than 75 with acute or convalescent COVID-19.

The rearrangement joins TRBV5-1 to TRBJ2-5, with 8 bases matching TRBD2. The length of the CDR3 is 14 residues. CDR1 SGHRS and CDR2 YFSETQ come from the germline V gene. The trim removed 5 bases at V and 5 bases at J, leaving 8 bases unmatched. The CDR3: CASSPGGIGETQYF. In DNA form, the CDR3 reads TGCGCCAGCAGTCCGGGAGGGATCGGCGAGACCCAGTACTTC.

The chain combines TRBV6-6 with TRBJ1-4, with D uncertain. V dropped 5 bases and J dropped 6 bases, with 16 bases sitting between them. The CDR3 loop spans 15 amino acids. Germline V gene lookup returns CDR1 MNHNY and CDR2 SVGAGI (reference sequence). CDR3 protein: CASSRPTVKDEKLFF. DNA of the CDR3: TGTGCCAGCAGTCGCCCCACAGTGAAGGATGAAAAACTGTTTTTT.

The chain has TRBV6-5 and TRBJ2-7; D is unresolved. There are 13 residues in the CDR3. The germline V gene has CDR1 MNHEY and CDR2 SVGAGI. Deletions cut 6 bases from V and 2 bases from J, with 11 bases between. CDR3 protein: CASRRVGPYEQYF. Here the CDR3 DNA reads TGTGCCAGCAGACGTGTGGGCCCCTACGAGCAGTACTTC.

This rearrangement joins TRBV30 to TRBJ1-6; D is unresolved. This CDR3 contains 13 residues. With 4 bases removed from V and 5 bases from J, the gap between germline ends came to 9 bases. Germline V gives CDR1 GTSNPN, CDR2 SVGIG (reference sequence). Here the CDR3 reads CAWTSGNNSPLHF. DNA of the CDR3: TGTGCCTGGACCTCGGGGAATAATTCACCCCTCCACTTT.

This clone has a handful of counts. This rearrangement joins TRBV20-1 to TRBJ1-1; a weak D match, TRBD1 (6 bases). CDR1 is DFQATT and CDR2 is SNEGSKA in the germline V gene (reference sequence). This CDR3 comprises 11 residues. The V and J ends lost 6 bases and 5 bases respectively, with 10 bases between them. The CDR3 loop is CSAYRETEAFF. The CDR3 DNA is TGCAGTGCCTACAGGGAGACTGAAGCTTTCTTT.

Here the CDR3 reads CASSPGTSEAEQFF. The CDR3 DNA reads as TGTGCCAGCAGTCCCGGGACTAGCGAAGCTGAGCAGTTCTTC. The chain is built from TRBV7-7 and TRBJ2-1, with 10 positions matching TRBD2. The CDR3 runs to 14 residues. Germline lookup yields CDR1 SSHAT and CDR2 FNYEAQ (reference sequence). Trimming removed 6 bases from V and 9 bases from J; junction bases left unmatched: 8.